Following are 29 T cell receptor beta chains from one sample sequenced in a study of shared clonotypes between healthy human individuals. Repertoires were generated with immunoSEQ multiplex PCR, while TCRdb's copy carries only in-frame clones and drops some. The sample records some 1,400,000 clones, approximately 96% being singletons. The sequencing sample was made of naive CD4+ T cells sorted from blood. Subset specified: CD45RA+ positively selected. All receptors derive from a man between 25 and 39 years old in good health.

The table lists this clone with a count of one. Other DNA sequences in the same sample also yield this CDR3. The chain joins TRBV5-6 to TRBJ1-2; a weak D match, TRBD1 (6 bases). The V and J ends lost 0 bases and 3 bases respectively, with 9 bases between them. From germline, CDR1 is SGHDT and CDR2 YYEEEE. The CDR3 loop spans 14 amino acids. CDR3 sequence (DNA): TGTGCCAGCAGCTTGGCAGGGGCTGACTATGGCTACACCTTC. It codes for CASSLAGADYGYTF.

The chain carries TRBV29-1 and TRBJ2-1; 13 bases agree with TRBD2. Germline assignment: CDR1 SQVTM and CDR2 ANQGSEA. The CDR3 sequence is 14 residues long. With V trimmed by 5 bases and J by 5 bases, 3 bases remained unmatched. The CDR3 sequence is CSVYGTSGNNEQFF. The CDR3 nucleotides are TGCAGCGTTTATGGGACTAGCGGGAACAATGAGCAGTTCTTC.

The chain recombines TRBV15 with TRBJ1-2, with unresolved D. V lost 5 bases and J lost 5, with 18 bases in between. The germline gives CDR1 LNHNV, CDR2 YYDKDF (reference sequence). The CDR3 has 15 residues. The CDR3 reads CATSSHRSRPYGYTF. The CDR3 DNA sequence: TGTGCCACCAGCTCCCATCGATCCCGGCCGTATGGCTACACCTTC.

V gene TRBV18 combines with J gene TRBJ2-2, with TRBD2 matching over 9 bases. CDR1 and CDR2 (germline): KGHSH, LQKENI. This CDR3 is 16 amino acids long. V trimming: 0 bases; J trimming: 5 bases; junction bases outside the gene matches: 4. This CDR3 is CASSPPQAGGTGELFF. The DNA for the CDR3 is TGTGCCAGCTCACCACCGCAAGCGGGAGGAACCGGGGAGCTGTTTTTT.

The CDR3 DNA sequence: TGTGCCAGCAGCCTCGGACTAGTCGAGATAAAGTACTTC. The encoded protein is CASSLGLVEIKYF. The chain recombines TRBV13 with TRBJ2-4; 7 bases map to TRBD2. Germline-derived CDR1 and CDR2 are PRHDT and FYEKMQ (reference sequence). V dropped 5 bases and J dropped 14; count of bases not matched to a gene: 12. CDR3 length: 13 residues.

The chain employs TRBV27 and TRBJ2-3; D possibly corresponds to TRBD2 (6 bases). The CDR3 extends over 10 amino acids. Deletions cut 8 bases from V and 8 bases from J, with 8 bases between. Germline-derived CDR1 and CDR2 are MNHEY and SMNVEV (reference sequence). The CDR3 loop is CASLGGTQYF. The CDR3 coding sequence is TGTGCCAGCTTGGGGGGTACGCAGTATTTT.

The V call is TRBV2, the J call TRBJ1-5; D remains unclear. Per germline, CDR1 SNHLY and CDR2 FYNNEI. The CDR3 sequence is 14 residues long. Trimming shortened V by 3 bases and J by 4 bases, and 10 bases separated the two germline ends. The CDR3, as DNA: TGTGCCAGCAGTGAGAGGGCCGGGAATCAGCCCCAGCATTTT. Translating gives CASSERAGNQPQHF.

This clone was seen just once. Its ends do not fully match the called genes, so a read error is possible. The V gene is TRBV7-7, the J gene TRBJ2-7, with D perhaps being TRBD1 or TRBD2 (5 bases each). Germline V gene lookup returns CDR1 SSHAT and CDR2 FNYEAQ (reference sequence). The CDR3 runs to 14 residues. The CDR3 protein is CASSRDESSYEQYF. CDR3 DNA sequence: TGTGCTAGCAGCCGGGACGAGAGCTCCTACGAGCAGTACTTC.

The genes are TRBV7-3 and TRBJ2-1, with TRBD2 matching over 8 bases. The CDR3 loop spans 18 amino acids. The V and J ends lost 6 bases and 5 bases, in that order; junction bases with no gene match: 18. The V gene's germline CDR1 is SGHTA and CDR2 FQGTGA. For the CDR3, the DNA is TGTGCCAGCAGTTTACGGTCTACTAGCGGAGCCCTAAACAATGAGCAGTTCTTC. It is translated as CASSLRSTSGALNNEQFF. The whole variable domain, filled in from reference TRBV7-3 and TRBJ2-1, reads GAGVSQTPSNKVTEKGKYVELRCDPISGHTALYWYRQSLGQGPEFLIYFQGTGAADDSGLPNDRFFAVRPEGSVSTLKIQRTERGDSAVYLCASSLRSTSGALNNEQFFGPGTRLTVL.

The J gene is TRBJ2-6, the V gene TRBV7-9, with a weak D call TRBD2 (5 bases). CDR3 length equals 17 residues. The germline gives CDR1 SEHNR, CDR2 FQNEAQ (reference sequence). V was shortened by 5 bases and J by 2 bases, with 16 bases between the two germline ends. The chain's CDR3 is CASSPTVAGAGANVLTF. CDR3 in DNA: TGTGCCAGCAGCCCTACGGTGGCCGGGGCTGGGGCCAACGTCCTGACTTTC.

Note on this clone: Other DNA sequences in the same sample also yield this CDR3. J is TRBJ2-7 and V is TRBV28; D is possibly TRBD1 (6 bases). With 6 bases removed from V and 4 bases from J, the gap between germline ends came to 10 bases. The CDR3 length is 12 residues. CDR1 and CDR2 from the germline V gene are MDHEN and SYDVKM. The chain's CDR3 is CASSRDIYEQYF. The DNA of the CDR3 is TGTGCCAGCAGCCGGGACATTTACGAGCAGTACTTC.

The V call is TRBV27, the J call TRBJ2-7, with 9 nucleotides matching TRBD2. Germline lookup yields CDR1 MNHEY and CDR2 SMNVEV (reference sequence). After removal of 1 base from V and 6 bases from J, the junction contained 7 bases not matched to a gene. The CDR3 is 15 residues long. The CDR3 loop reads CASSLFRLAGTEQYF. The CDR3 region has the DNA TGTGCCAGCAGTTTATTTCGCCTAGCGGGAACCGAGCAGTACTTC.

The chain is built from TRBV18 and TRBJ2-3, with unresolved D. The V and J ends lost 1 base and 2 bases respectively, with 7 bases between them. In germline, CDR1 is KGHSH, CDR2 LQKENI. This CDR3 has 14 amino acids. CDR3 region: CASSPLKNTDTQYF. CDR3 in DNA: TGTGCCAGCTCACCACTAAAAAACACAGATACGCAGTATTTT.

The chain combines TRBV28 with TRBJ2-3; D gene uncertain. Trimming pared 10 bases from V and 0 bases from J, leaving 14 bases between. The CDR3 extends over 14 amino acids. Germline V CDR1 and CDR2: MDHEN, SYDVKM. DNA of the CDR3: TGTGCCACAACGAACAGTGCTAGCACAGATACGCAGTATTTT. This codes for CATTNSASTDTQYF.

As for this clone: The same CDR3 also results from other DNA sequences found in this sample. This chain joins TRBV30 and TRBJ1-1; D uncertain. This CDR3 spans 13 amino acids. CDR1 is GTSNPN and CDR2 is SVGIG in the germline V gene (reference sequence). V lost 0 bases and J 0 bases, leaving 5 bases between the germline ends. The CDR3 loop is CAWSVDLNTEAFF. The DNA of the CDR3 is TGTGCCTGGAGTGTAGACCTGAACACTGAAGCTTTCTTT.

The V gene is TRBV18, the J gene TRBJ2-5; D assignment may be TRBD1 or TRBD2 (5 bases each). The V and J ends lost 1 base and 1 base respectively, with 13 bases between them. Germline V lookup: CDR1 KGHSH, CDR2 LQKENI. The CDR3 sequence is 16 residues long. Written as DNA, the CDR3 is TGTGCCAGCTCACCACTACGGGGCGGGTCCCAAGAGACCCAGTACTTC. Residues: CASSPLRGGSQETQYF.

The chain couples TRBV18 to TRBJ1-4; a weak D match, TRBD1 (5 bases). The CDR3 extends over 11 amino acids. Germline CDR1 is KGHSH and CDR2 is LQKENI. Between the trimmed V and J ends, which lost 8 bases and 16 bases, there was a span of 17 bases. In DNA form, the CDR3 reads TGTGCCAGCGCTGGGGCAACCCAGACGTTTTTT. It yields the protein CASAGATQTFF. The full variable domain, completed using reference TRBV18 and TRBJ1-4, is NAGVMQNPRHLVRRRGQEARLRCSPMKGHSHVYWYRQLPEEGLKFMVYLQKENIIDESGMPKERFSAEFPKEGPSILRIQQVVRGDSAAYFCASAGATQTFFGSGTQLSVL.

The CDR3 nucleotides read TGTGCCAGCAGCCCGGGGGGGCCTAAGGCCGGGGAGCTGTTTTTT. It is translated as CASSPGGPKAGELFF. V gene TRBV7-9 combines with J gene TRBJ2-2; 8 nucleotides match TRBD2. The germline CDR1 and CDR2 sequences are SEHNR and FQNEAQ (reference sequence). CDR3 length: 15 amino acids. J was trimmed by 6 bases and V by 5 bases; bases with no gene match: 8.

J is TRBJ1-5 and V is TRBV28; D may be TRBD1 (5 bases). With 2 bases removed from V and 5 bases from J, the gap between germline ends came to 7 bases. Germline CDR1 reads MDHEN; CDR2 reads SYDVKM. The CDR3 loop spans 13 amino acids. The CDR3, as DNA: TGTGCCAGCAGTTTACAGGGATATCAGCCCCAGCATTTT. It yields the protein CASSLQGYQPQHF.

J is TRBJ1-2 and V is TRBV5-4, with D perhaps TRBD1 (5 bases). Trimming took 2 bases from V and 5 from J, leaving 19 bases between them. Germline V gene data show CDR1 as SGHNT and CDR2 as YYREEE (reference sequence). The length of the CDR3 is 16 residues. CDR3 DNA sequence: TGTGCCAGCAGCTTTTATTCGGACATGCCCCCTTATGGCTACACCTTC. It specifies CASSFYSDMPPYGYTF.

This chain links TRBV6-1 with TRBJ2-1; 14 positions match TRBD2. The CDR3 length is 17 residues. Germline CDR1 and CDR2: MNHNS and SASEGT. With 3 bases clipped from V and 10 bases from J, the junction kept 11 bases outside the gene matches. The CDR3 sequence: CASSDPSMRLAGGEQFF. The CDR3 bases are TGTGCCAGCAGTGACCCCAGTATGAGACTAGCGGGAGGGGAGCAGTTCTTC.

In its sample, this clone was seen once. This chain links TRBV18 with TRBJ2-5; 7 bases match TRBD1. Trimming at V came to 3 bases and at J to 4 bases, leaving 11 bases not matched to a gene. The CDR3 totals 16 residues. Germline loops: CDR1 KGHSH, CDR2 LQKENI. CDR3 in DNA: TGTGCCAGCTCACCGGCGACAGGGAACGTAGGAGAGACCCAGTACTTC. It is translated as CASSPATGNVGETQYF. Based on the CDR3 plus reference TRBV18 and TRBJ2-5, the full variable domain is NAGVMQNPRHLVRRRGQEARLRCSPMKGHSHVYWYRQLPEEGLKFMVYLQKENIIDESGMPKERFSAEFPKEGPSILRIQQVVRGDSAAYFCASSPATGNVGETQYFGPGTRLLVL.

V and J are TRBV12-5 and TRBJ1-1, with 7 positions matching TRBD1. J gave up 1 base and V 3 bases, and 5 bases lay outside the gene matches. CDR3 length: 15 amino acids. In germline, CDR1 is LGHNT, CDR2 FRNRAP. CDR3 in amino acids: CASGLRDSGNTEAFF. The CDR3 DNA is TGTGCTAGTGGTTTACGGGACAGCGGGAACACTGAAGCTTTCTTT.

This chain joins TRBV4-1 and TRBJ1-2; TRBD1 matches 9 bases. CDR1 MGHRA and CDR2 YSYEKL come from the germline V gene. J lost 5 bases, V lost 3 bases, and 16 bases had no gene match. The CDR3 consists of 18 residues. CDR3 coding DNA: TGCGCCAGCAGCCACCCCACCGAAAAAGACAGGGGGATTTATGGCTACACCTTC. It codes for CASSHPTEKDRGIYGYTF.

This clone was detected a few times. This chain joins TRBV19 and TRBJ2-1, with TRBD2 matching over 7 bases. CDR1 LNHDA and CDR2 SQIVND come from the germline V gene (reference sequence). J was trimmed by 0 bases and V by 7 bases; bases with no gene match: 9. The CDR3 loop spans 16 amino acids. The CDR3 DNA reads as TGTGCCAGTAAGTGGTCGCGGGAGAGCTCCTACAATGAGCAGTTCTTC. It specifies CASKWSRESSYNEQFF.

The CDR3 DNA is TGTGCCAGCAGCCCTGACAGGGACCCTCGGGCCCAGCATTTT. This codes for CASSPDRDPRAQHF. This chain connects TRBV5-4 to TRBJ1-5, with 7 positions matching TRBD1. Germline lookup yields CDR1 SGHNT and CDR2 YYREEE (reference sequence). J gave up 11 bases and V 4 bases, and 12 bases lay outside the gene matches. This CDR3 comprises 14 residues.

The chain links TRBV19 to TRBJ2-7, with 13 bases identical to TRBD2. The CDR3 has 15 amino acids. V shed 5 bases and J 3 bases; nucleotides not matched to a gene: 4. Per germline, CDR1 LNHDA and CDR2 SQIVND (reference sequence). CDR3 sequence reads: CASSRTSGGGYEQYF. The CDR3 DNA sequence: TGTGCCAGTAGTCGGACTAGCGGGGGAGGCTACGAGCAGTACTTC.

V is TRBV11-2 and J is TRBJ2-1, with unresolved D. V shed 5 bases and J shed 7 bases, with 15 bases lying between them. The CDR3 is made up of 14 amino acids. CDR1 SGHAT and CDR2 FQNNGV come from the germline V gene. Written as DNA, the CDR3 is TGTGCCAGCAGCAGCCCGAAGGCCGCAAATGAGCAGTTCTTC. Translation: CASSSPKAANEQFF.

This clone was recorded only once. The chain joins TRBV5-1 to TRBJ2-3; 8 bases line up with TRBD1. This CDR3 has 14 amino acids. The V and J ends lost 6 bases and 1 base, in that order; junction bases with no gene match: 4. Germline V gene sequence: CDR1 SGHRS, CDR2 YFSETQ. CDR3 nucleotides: TGCGCCAGCACTACGACAGGGGGCACAGATACGCAGTATTTT. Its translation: CASTTTGGTDTQYF.